This entry describes one TCR beta chain. Using immunoSEQ multiplex PCR, the repertoire was profiled, and TCRdb retains in-frame clones only, with some absent. The table records tens of thousands of clones, around nine tenths of them present only once. In germline, CDR1 is SGHDN, CDR2 FVKESK. Trimming removed 1 base from V and 5 bases from J, with 8 bases in between. The CDR3 runs 14 residues. The data belong to a study of blood T cell repertoires in COVID-19. Background on the study: The United States, Italy and Spain were the sources of the acute and convalescent COVID-19 samples.

The clonotype originates from a man between 50 and 59 years old with active or convalescent COVID-19. The chain is built from TRBV14 and TRBJ1-4; D remains unclear. Material for sequencing was peripheral blood. The DNA for the CDR3 is TGTGCCAGCAGCCAAGTGCAGAACAATGAAAAACTGTTTTTT. Its translation: CASSQVQNNEKLFF.